This TCR beta chain is drawn from a study of spatial heterogeneity in lung cancer. Broader study findings: Expanded intratumoral alpha and beta TCR counts tracked tumor mutation counts.

The time point denotes: sample taken at primary tumor resection. From tumor, nontumor lung or frozen PBMC, whole RNA was taken unsorted for sequencing. By sample share, this clonotype is medium-sized. As yet, its antigen is unknown. Each CDR3 protein gets one entry after TCRdb re-called the 5' RACE reads with MiXCR. The sample contains 2,000 to 3,000 distinct CDR3 sequences, roughly an eighth of which appear only once. The CDR3 spans 14 residues. V was shortened by 2 bases and J by 3 bases, with 6 bases between the two germline ends. The germline CDR1 and CDR2 sequences are SGDLS and YYNGEE. The source of this sequence is a male donor with early-stage non-small cell lung cancer. The sample consisted of lung tumor tissue, taken at surgery. V is TRBV9 and J is TRBJ2-6, with D unclear. CDR3 DNA: TGTGCCAGCAGCGTCGGCCGTGGGGCCAACGTCCTGACTTTC. Amino acids: CASSVGRGANVLTF.